The clone carrying this TCR beta chain was observed a few times. Its cognate antigen is unknown. The sample is drawn from a study of cytomegalovirus exposure and HLA in healthy donors. Study conclusions and caveats: According to an earlier analysis, most TCR beta V segments yielded productive rearrangements about 87% or about 30% of the time.

Amplification used 60 Vbeta primers and 13 Jbeta primers. Data came from immunoSEQ multiplex PCR; TCRdb stores just in-frame clones and leaves some out. This sample has 130,000 or so clones; around 8.5% occur once, and the top ten carry 4.5% to 6%. CDR3 size: 14 residues. V lost 2 bases and J lost 7, with 15 bases in between. CDR1 and CDR2 from the germline V gene are MNHNS and SASEGT. The receptor's source is a man aged 35 to 55 in good health and CMV-seronegative. Sequencing input: PBMCs. V and J are TRBV6-1 and TRBJ2-7, with a tentative D call TRBD2 (6 bases). In nucleotides, the CDR3 is TGTGCCAGCAGTGAAAGGGTAGCGGAAATTGAGCAGTACTTC. Encoded protein: CASSERVAEIEQYF.